This entry is about one TCR beta chain. What it binds is not known. The CDR3 length is 14 residues. The trim removed 5 bases at V and 4 bases at J, leaving 11 bases unmatched. Germline values: CDR1 DFQATT, CDR2 SNEGSKA (reference sequence). Primed by a sample-barcoded 5' primer and a J-beta primer mix, a second PCR proceeded for about 6 to 11 cycles. Each cDNA molecule, via a template-switch adaptor with 12 random nucleotides, was tagged. TCRdb processed the 5' RACE reads anew with MiXCR; each CDR3 protein has one entry. Of some 1.4 million distinct CDR3 sequences detected, 35% to 45% appear once; the ten largest clones hold 7.9%. This sample stems from a study of blood T cells in healthy people across ages. Study-level findings and limits: Across samples, TCR beta diversity tracked strongly with naive T cell percentage.

Each donor supplied roughly 9 milliliters of peripheral blood. Extraction yielded at least 6 micrograms of total RNA per sample. The rearrangement uses TRBV20-1 and TRBJ2-7; 7 nucleotides line up with TRBD1. The TCR was taken from a woman younger than 35 in good health. The sequencing input was blood. The CDR3 protein is CSAGKTGEQYEQYF. CDR3 DNA sequence: TGCAGTGCTGGAAAAACAGGGGAACAATACGAGCAGTACTTC.